This T cell receptor (beta chain) derives from a study of beta chain features in type 1 diabetes (dated by TCRdb to the late 2010s). General notes on the study: No differences in mean age, gender distribution, total cell number or subset yield were found between patients and healthy donors. A total of 107,917,701 sorted cells were examined across all samples, and a strong correlation was observed between cell number per subset and RNA yield. In the study, recently diagnosed type 1 diabetes patients and matched healthy donors were compared on the TCRB repertoires of their sorted circulating CD4+ T cell subsets. Regulatory and stem cell-like memory subsets were obtained from only 8 patients and about eight healthy donors, while naive and central memory subsets were obtained from all 30 or so donors.

The cysteine opens and the phenylalanine closes a CDR3 of 15 amino acids. Left in the record is the CDR3 DNA by itself, 45 bases read in frame from the first base. CDR1 is given as SGHDT and CDR2 as YYEEEE, both from the germline V gene. V is clipped by 0 bases and J by 5 bases, and the sequence between their germline boundaries is 14 bases long. The paper as a whole reports these results and caveats: Type 1 diabetes patients showed a moderate but significant shortening of TCRB CDR3 length in all four CD4+ subsets. The naive, central memory and regulatory TCRB repertoires appeared to resemble one another more closely among patients than among healthy donors. Patients with type 1 diabetes made fewer insertions and deleted more nucleotides at VDJ recombination sites, implying thymic rearrangement abnormalities. PCR might favor shorter templates, but patient and control samples were amplified and corrected together, so any skew would affect both groups equally. Because the HLA sub-analyses included only small numbers of individuals, any influence of HLA type on TCRB rearrangement was left unresolved. Because cDNA was sequenced instead of genomic DNA, activated cells with high expression could be over-represented, although the groups did not differ in activation or CD3 levels.

Each donor gave one peripheral blood draw, averaging approximately 0.11 L, which was collected into heparinised tubes. A BD FACSAria II was used to sort naive, central memory, regulatory and stem cell-like memory CD4+ T cells with a panel that included CD45RO, CCR7, CD25, CD127, CD95 and CD27. Every sorted population had a purity above 95%. PBMCs were isolated immediately by Lymphoprep density gradient centrifugation and stained directly without culture. So that batch effects would be minimized, each experiment stained and sorted samples in pairs, pairing one healthy donor with one patient. The High Capacity cDNA Reverse Transcription Kit was used to reverse transcribe all of the isolated RNA, meaning that expressed TCRB transcripts were what got sequenced. Naive, central memory and regulatory T cell samples underwent deep immunoSEQ sequencing, averaging approximately 3.3 million total reads per sample. Sorted cells were lysed in RLT buffer, and RNA was extracted using DNase-treated RNeasy Micro or Mini kits according to cell number. Each cell subset was processed on its own to prevent cross-contamination, while patient and healthy donor samples were processed together. TCRB sequences were amplified from cDNA with the immunoSEQ multiplex PCR, producing 87-bp fragments spanning the CDR3 region. Sequencing of the amplicons was performed on the Illumina HiSeq platform. In the source study's methods: PCR bias was computationally corrected using synthetic template baselines, reads within Hamming distance 2 were collapsed, and singletons that could not be merged were discarded. Reads were aligned against IMGT to assign V, D and J genes, CDR3 length and insertions or deletions at six rearrangement sites. Clonotype counts were normalized to sorted cell number within each subset before computing true diversity and Gini coefficients with the tcR R package. The overlap coefficient, calculated on TCRB nucleotide sequences, was used to measure repertoire sharing. As a proxy for the pre-selection repertoire, out-of-frame TCRB sequences from naive cells were analyzed. Not all clones reach the TCRdb copy of this immuneACCESS table, which keeps in-frame sequences only. Checked studies attribute under half of the gap to unresolved V genes and leave the rest unexplained. Clonal size and the V and J genes are those of that table, whereas D and trimming came from the DNA. The sample table shows about 650,000 clones, and around 12% are seen once. Of the sample, approximately 0.11% falls within the top ten clones.

A word on this clone: Its target antigen remains unknown. There are no base qualities to consult, and no much larger clone falls within one base.

This chain is built from TRBV5-6 and TRBJ2-5; the D gene is possibly TRBD1, with 5 bases matching. This receptor was taken from a man under 40 with type 1 diabetes. Sequences were obtained from naive CD4+ T cells from blood. According to the study, the label for this sample's cell subset or site signals: true naive CD4+ T cells. The CDR3 loop reads CASSLGSAGHETQYF. In nucleotides, the sequence is TGTGCCAGCAGCTTGGGATCGGCAGGGCACGAGACCCAGTACTTC.